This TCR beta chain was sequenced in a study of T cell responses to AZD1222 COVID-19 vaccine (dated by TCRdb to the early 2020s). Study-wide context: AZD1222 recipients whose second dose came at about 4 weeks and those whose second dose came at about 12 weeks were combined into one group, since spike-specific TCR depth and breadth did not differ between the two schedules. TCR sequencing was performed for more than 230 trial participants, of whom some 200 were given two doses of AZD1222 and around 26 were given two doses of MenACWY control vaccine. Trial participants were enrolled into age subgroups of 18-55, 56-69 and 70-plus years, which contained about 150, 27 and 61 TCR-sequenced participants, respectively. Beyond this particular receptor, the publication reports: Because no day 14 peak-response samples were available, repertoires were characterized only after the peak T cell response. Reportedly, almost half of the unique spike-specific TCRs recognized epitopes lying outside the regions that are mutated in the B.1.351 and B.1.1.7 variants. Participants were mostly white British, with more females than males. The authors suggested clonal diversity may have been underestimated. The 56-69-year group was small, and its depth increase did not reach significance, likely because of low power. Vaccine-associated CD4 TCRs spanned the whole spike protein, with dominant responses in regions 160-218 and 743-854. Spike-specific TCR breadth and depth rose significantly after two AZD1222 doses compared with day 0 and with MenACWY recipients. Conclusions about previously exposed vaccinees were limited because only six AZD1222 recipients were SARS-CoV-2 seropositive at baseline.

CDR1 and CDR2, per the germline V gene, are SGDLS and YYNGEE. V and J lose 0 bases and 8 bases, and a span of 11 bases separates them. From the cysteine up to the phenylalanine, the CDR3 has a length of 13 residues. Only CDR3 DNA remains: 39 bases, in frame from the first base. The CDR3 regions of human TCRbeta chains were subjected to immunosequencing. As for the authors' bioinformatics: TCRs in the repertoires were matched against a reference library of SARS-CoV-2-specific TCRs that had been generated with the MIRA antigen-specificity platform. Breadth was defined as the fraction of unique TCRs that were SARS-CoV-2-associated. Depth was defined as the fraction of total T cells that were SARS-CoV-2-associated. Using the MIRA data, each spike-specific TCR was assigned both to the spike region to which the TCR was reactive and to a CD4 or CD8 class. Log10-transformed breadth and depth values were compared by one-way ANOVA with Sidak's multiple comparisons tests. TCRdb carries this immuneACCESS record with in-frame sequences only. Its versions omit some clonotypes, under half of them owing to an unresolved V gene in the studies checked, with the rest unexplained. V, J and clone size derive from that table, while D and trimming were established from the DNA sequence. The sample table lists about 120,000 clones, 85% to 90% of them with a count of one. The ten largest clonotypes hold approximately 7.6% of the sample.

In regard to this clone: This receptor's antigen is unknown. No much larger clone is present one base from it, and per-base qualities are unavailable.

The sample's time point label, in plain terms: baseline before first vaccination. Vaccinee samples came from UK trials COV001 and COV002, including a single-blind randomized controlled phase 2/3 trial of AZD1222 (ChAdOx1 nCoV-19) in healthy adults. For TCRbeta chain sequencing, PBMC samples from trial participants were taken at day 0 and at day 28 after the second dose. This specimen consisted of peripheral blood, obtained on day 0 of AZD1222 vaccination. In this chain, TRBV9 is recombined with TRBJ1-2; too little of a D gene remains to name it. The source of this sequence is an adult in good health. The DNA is TGTGCCAGCAGCGTAGGTACCACTTTCGGCTACACCTTC. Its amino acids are CASSVGTTFGYTF.